The present T cell receptor beta chain was sequenced within a study of Ad26.COV2.S vaccination and SARS-CoV-2 variants. About the research overall: Ad26.COV2.S given intramuscularly, once or twice 56 days apart.

Comments on this clone: The antigen is unknown.

Whole-study results and caveats: Reportedly, after vaccination the spike-specific CD8+ and CD4+ T cell responses displayed substantial breadth.

The treatment denotes: roughly 19 received Ad26.COV2.S at low or high dose, single or two shots; roughly five received placebo; per-sample allocation not given. Collection of the samples took place on day 63 after the first injection of vaccine or placebo. J was trimmed by 10 bases and V by 5 bases; bases with no gene match: 10. Germline values: CDR1 SGHTA, CDR2 FQGNSA. This CDR3 is built from 14 residues. Sequencing used immunoSEQ multiplex PCR; TCRdb keeps in-frame clones, though not all of them. This table has 250,000 to 300,000 clones, 87% appearing once. This TCR derives from a person aged 18 to 65 who received the Ad26.COV2.S COVID-19 vaccine or a placebo. The chain carries TRBV7-2 and TRBJ2-3, with 9 bases lining up with TRBD2. The material was peripheral blood, obtained in a trial of Ad26.COV2.S vaccine versus placebo. The CDR3 protein is CASSRIAGVVAQYF. CDR3 coding DNA: TGTGCCAGCAGCCGCATAGCGGGAGTGGTCGCGCAGTATTTT.